This T cell receptor (beta chain) emerged from a study of post-analysis software for immune sequencing data. Study-wide results and caveats: Controls' normalized Chao1 diversity significantly exceeded that of multiple sclerosis patients. Patients showed TRBV5-6, TRBV5-1 and TRBV20-1 among four to six TRBV segments more frequent than in controls.

There are 16 residues in the CDR3. Per the germline V gene, CDR1 is MNHEY and CDR2 is SVGAGI. V was shortened by 0 bases and J by 1 base, with 12 bases between the two germline ends. Libraries were made from TCR beta cDNA, and they carried unique molecular identifiers. TCRdb itself ran the PCR reads through MiXCR, one entry per CDR3 protein. The repertoire holds hundreds of thousands of distinct CDR3 sequences, 53% seen once, with approximately 4.5% in the top ten. Points on this clonotype: Its antigen remains unknown.

The material sequenced was blood. The gene calls are TRBV6-5 and TRBJ2-5; possible D gene TRBD2, 5 bases. The TCR was taken from a girl between 10 and 17 years old with multiple sclerosis. CDR3 in DNA: TGTGCCAGCAGTTACTCGTGGGCGGGTGTCCAAGAGACCCAGTACTTC. Encoded protein: CASSYSWAGVQETQYF.